The clone carrying this TCR beta chain has only one observation. Antigen unknown. Clones were read by immunoSEQ multiplex PCR, and TCRdb kept only the in-frame ones, dropping some. The profile shows about 55,000 clones, 55% to 75% of them singletons. V was shortened by 6 bases and J by 5 bases, with 13 bases between the two germline ends. The CDR3 runs 13 residues. Germline V CDR1 and CDR2: ENHRY, SYGVKD. This sample was included in a study of vaccination effects on CD4 cells after COVID-19. Study outcomes and limitations: In the study, convalescent patients were few, and early post-infection timepoints were absent. Researchers report that only 1 of 255 vaccine-induced clones in healthy vaccinees cross-reacted with common cold coronaviruses.

ViraFEST used viral peptide pools to expand antigen-specific CD4+ T cells before sequencing. Isolation of CD4+ T cells took place after less than twelve days of culture. Vaccinated recipients, who were negative for nucleocapsid antibodies, had no history of SARS-CoV-2 infection. Cultures had half their medium replaced with IL-2 medium on days 3 and 7. The V and J genes are TRBV10-3 and TRBJ2-5; the D gene is possibly TRBD2 (6 bases). This specimen was CD4+ T cells from PBMCs cultured with SARS-CoV-2 spike peptides, taken before COVID-19 vaccination. The source is a human donor who received a COVID-19 vaccine. CDR3 DNA: TGTGCCATCAGGGAGGGATTCGGTGAGACCCAGTACTTC. It encodes CAIREGFGETQYF.